The clone carrying this T cell receptor beta chain was detected only once. TCRdb keeps only in-frame clones here, not all; method: immunoSEQ multiplex PCR. The profile shows around 1 million clones, 76% of them singletons. The source of the sample is a study of shared clonotypes between healthy human individuals. Material: memory CD4+ T cells sorted from blood. Subset given: CD45RA-negative fraction. The sequence derives from a man younger than 35 in good health.

The CDR3, as DNA: TGTGCCTGGAGTCTTGACACCGGGGAGCTGTTTTTT. Translating it yields CAWSLDTGELFF. The chain is built from TRBV30 and TRBJ2-2, with unresolved D. CDR3 length: 12 residues. Trimming pared 2 bases from V and 3 bases from J, leaving 4 bases between. CDR1 is GTSNPN and CDR2 is SVGIG in the germline V gene (reference sequence).